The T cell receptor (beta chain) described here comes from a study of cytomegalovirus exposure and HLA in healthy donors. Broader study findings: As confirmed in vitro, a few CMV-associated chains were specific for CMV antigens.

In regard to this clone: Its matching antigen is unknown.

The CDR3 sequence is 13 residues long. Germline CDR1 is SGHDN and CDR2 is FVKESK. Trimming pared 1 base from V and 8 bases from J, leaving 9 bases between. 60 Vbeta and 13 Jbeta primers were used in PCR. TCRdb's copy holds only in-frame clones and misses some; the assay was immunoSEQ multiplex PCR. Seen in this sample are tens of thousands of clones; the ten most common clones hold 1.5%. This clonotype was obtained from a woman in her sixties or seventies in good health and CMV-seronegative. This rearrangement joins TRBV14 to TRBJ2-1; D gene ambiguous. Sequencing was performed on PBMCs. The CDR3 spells CASSQGASYEQFF. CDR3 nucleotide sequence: TGTGCCAGCAGCCAAGGGGCCAGTTATGAGCAGTTCTTC.